This is a list of T cell receptor beta chains from one sample in a study of T cells after yellow fever vaccination. TCRdb ran MiXCR on the 5' RACE reads and lists one entry per CDR3 protein. Of about 510,000 distinct CDR3 sequences listed, just over 20% are singletons. The sequencing here drew on PBMCs, taken about 21 days after the first yellow fever vaccination. The receptors stem from a man between 18 and 29 years old who received the YFV17D yellow fever vaccine. Both conserved end residues are part of each CDR3. The D gene is left open where the match is weak. Not all rows give a size; the values are once, few, many and, for expanded clones, a class.

J gene,V gene,D gene,clone size,CDR3 DNA,CDR3 protein
TRBJ2-5,TRBV4-2,TRBD2,few,TGTGCCAGCAGCCAGGCCCGCAGCGGGGGGGAAGAGACCCAGTACTTC,CASSQARSGGEETQYF
TRBJ2-7,TRBV4-3,.,few,TGCGCCAGCAGCCAAATGGGACCGGGGGGCCCCTACGAGCAGTACTTC,CASSQMGPGGPYEQYF
TRBJ1-2,TRBV7-9,.,few,TGTGCCAGCAGCATAATTGCCAACTATGGCTACACCTTC,CASSIIANYGYTF
TRBJ1-1,TRBV4-3,.,.,TGCGCCAGCAGCCAAGAACACGGAGGGACTGAAGCTTTCTTT,CASSQEHGGTEAFF
TRBJ2-3,TRBV5-5,.,.,TGTGCCAGCAGCTTGGTGGTTTCTAGCGCAGATACGCAGTATTTT,CASSLVVSSADTQYF
TRBJ2-3,TRBV11-2,TRBD2,.,TGTGCCAGCAGCCCTTGGACTAGCGGGGGGAGTTGGGATACGCAGTATTTT,CASSPWTSGGSWDTQYF
TRBJ2-5,TRBV7-9,.,.,TGTGCCAGCAACTTAGGTTCCGCGCTAGTGGAGACCCAGTACTTC,CASNLGSALVETQYF
TRBJ2-2,TRBV3-1,.,many,TGTGCCAGCAGCCCCCCGGGGGAGCCCGGGACCGGGGAGCTGTTTTTT,CASSPPGEPGTGELFF
TRBJ2-7,TRBV29-1,.,few,TGCAGCGTTGAAGTACTAGGCCCAGGCAGGAACTACGAGCAGTACTTC,CSVEVLGPGRNYEQYF
TRBJ2-3,TRBV5-1,.,.,TGCGCCAGCAGCCTTGAGGGTCTAGCAGTCACAGGTACGCAGTATTTT,CASSLEGLAVTGTQYF
TRBJ2-3,TRBV4-3,TRBD2,few,TGCGCCAGCAGTCTCACACCCGGGGGGGGGCCTGGAGATACGCAGTATTTT,CASSLTPGGGPGDTQYF
TRBJ2-5,TRBV7-9,.,few,TGTGCCAGCAGCTTAGGGGGCATGTACCAAGAGACCCAGTACTTC,CASSLGGMYQETQYF
TRBJ2-3,TRBV7-2,TRBD2,.,TGTGCCAGCAGCTTAGGGGAGGCGGGGGGGCTGAATACGCAGTATTTT,CASSLGEAGGLNTQYF
TRBJ2-3,TRBV27,TRBD2,few,TGTGCCAGCAGTCAGACTAGCGGCACAGATACGCAGTATTTT,CASSQTSGTDTQYF
TRBJ1-1,TRBV9,TRBD1,few,TGTGCCAGCAGCGCCCAGGGACAGCTCACTGAAGCTTTCTTT,CASSAQGQLTEAFF
TRBJ1-5,TRBV7-2,.,few,TGTGCCAGCAGCTTATCAGGGGATAGCAATCAGCCCCAGCATTTT,CASSLSGDSNQPQHF
TRBJ2-1,TRBV5-1,.,.,TGCGCCAGCAGCTTTTTCCCCCAGACTGGGCGGGATAACGACAATGAGCAGTTCTTC,CASSFFPQTGRDNDNEQFF
TRBJ2-3,TRBV7-6,.,many,TGTGCCAGCAGCTTAGCGACAGATACGCAGTATTTT,CASSLATDTQYF
TRBJ2-7,TRBV29-1,TRBD1,.,TGCAGCGTACAAGACAGGGTCCCCTACGAGCAGTACTTC,CSVQDRVPYEQYF
TRBJ2-5,TRBV7-2,TRBD1,.,TGTGCCAGCGAGGATTCACAGGGGCCCTATCAAGAGACCCAGTACTTC,CASEDSQGPYQETQYF
TRBJ2-1,TRBV28,TRBD1,once,TGTGCCAGCAGGCCATGGGGGACAGGGGGCCACAATGAGCAGCTCTTC,CASRPWGTGGHNEQLF
TRBJ1-2,TRBV20-1,.,few,TGCAGTGCTTACCCCGGAGGGGCTTCCCGGAGGTATGGCTACACCTTC,CSAYPGGASRRYGYTF
TRBJ2-1,TRBV6-2/TRBV6-3,.,.,TGTGCCAGCACCCAGGGGAGAATCGATGAGCAGTTCTTC,CASTQGRIDEQFF
TRBJ2-5,TRBV3-1,.,.,TGTGCCAGCAGCCAAGATAATTACCAAGAGACCCAGTACTTC,CASSQDNYQETQYF
TRBJ2-1,TRBV5-1,.,.,TGCGCCAGCAGCTTGGCGGGGACGTGGAATGAGCAGTTCTTC,CASSLAGTWNEQFF
TRBJ2-5,TRBV25-1,TRBD1,.,TGTGCCAGCACTTTGACAGGGACAGCTCAAGAGACCCAGTACTTC,CASTLTGTAQETQYF
TRBJ2-1,TRBV7-9,TRBD2,.,TGTGCCAGCAGCTTCAGTAGCGGGGGGCTCAATGTGCAGTTCTTC,CASSFSSGGLNVQFF
TRBJ2-1,TRBV20-1,TRBD2,.,TGCAGTGCTAGCGTCTTTCATGGTGGCGGGGGGGTAGACAATGAGCAGTTCTTC,CSASVFHGGGGVDNEQFF
TRBJ2-2,TRBV6-1,TRBD2,.,TGTGCCAGCAGCCCGGGACTAGATTACACCGGGGAGCTGTTTTTT,CASSPGLDYTGELFF
TRBJ2-2,TRBV11-2,.,.,TGTGCCAGCAGCTTAGATTGGACAGCCGGGGAGCTGTTTTTT,CASSLDWTAGELFF
TRBJ2-5,TRBV6-1,.,few,TGTGCCAGCAGCCCCCACGCTACGACCGTGTGGGAGACCCAGTACTTC,CASSPHATTVWETQYF
TRBJ2-3,TRBV12-3/TRBV12-4,.,many,TGTGCCAGCACCCGAGCGGAGATCACAGATACGCAGTATTTT,CASTRAEITDTQYF
TRBJ2-5,TRBV11-2,.,.,TGTGCCAGCAGCTTAGAATTCCCCGGGGCAGTAGCATTGACCCAGTACTTC,CASSLEFPGAVALTQYF
TRBJ1-4,TRBV12-3/TRBV12-4,.,.,TGTGCCAGCAGTTCCGGACAGTTCCGTGAAAAACTGTTTTTT,CASSSGQFREKLFF
TRBJ2-5,TRBV6-5,.,few,TGTGCCAGCAGTTACGCGACACCCCAAGAGACCCAGTACTTC,CASSYATPQETQYF
TRBJ1-2,TRBV4-1,TRBD1,.,TGCGCCAGCAGCCACCCACAGGGGGCGAGTGTCGGCTACACCTTC,CASSHPQGASVGYTF
TRBJ2-7,TRBV7-2,.,.,TGTGCCAGCAGCTTAGCGGGCGGGCAGTACTACGAGCAGTACTTC,CASSLAGGQYYEQYF
TRBJ2-3,TRBV4-1,TRBD1,once,TGCGCCAGCAGCCAGCATGCCGGGACAGGGACCCTCCTAGAGCAGTATTTT,CASSQHAGTGTLLEQYF
TRBJ2-3,TRBV7-2,.,.,TGTGCCAGCAACCTAGTGGTAGATACGCAGTATTTT,CASNLVVDTQYF
TRBJ2-1,TRBV12-5,TRBD2,.,TGTGCTAGTGGTTTGTTCACGGGGGGGCCCGGAGAGCAGTTCTTC,CASGLFTGGPGEQFF
TRBJ2-2,TRBV6-1,TRBD2,.,TGTGCCAGCACTATGACTAGCGGGGGGGACGCGAACACCGGGGAGCTGGTTTTT,CASTMTSGGDANTGELVF
TRBJ2-1,TRBV12-3/TRBV12-4,.,.,TGTGCCAGCAGTCTCCCCGGGACCAGGGGCAATGAGCAGTTCTTC,CASSLPGTRGNEQFF
TRBJ2-5,TRBV7-6,TRBD1,.,TGTGCCAGCAGCCCCCGGGACAGGGGGCTAGGTGAGACCCAGTACTTC,CASSPRDRGLGETQYF
TRBJ2-1,TRBV7-9,TRBD1,few,TGTGCCAGCAGCCCAGGGACAGGTCCTTCCTACAATGAGCAGTTCTTC,CASSPGTGPSYNEQFF
TRBJ2-1,TRBV4-2,.,few,TGTGCCAGCAGCCAAGATCTCAGGGCGTCCTACAATGAGCAGTTCTTC,CASSQDLRASYNEQFF
TRBJ2-3,TRBV4-1,TRBD1,.,TGCGCCAGCAGCCAAACTCGGACAGGACCCACAGATACGCAGTATTTT,CASSQTRTGPTDTQYF